Below are 21 T cell receptor beta chains sequenced from a single sample in a study of metastatic and nonmetastatic thyroid tumors. MiXCR reprocessed the PCR reads for TCRdb. The data contain about 16,000 clones, roughly 20% of them singletons. No treatment had been given to any patient before thyroid surgery. The sample comprised adjacent normal tissue. These receptors all stem from a female donor with papillary thyroid cancer or a benign thyroid nodule (not recorded which). Some clones in this sample may be carry-over from other donors' samples.

The rearrangement links TRBV28 to TRBJ2-7; no clear D. CDR1 and CDR2 (germline): MDHEN, SYDVKM. Trimming cost V 3 bases and J 2 bases, with 20 bases left between them. The CDR3 sequence is 17 residues long. CDR3 loop: CASSFSVLGAVAYEQYF. The CDR3 coding sequence is TGTGCCAGCAGTTTTTCGGTTCTGGGTGCAGTGGCCTACGAGCAGTACTTC.

In this sample, this clone turned up many times. The chain joins TRBV3-1 to TRBJ2-1; TRBD1 is a possible D gene (5 bases). Germline V gene data show CDR1 as LGHDT and CDR2 as YNNKEL (reference sequence). The CDR3 runs 12 residues. Trimming took off 3 bases at V and 10 bases at J, with 10 bases between the two ends. This CDR3 is CASSHREGEQFF. In nucleotides, the CDR3 is TGTGCCAGCAGCCACAGGGAAGGGGAGCAGTTCTTC.

In this sample, this clone turned up once. This sequence joins TRBV9 and TRBJ2-3; D unresolved. The CDR3 length is 16 residues. Germline CDR1 reads SGDLS; CDR2 reads YYNGEE. Deletions cut 3 bases from V and 2 bases from J, with 16 bases between. The CDR3 spells CASSAAARSPTDTQYF. CDR3 bases: TGTGCCAGCAGCGCTGCGGCCCGGTCCCCCACAGATACGCAGTATTTT.

This clone was seen repeatedly, ten times or more. V usage is TRBV3-1 and J usage is TRBJ1-5; no firm D call. The CDR3 is 16 residues long. CDR1 LGHDT and CDR2 YNNKEL come from the germline V gene (reference sequence). The V end was cut by 3 bases, the J end by 1 base, with 13 bases between. The CDR3 coding sequence is TGTGCCAGCAGCCAGTCCCCGGGAGGGAGCAATCAGCCCCAGCATTTT. This codes for CASSQSPGGSNQPQHF.

In this sample, this clone turned up many times. The chain recombines TRBV7-8 with TRBJ1-1, with a possible D match to TRBD1 (5 bases). This CDR3 comprises 14 residues. Deletions cut 2 bases from V and 3 bases from J, with 10 bases between. Germline CDR1 and CDR2: SGHVS and FQNEAQ. CDR3 bases: TGTGCCAGCAGCTTAAATCTGGGGGACACTGAAGCTTTCTTT. The encoded protein is CASSLNLGDTEAFF.

The genes are TRBV7-3 and TRBJ2-2; TRBD2 matches at 9 bases. The CDR3 is made up of 18 amino acids. Per germline, CDR1 SGHTA and CDR2 FQGTGA. With V trimmed by 7 bases and J by 6 bases, 18 bases remained unmatched. The CDR3 DNA reads as TGTGCCAGCACCCTTAGGGCGGGAGGGCCCGTAGTGTCCGGGGAGCTGTTTTTT. As protein: CASTLRAGGPVVSGELFF.

This chain links TRBV28 with TRBJ1-2; D gene unclear. CDR1 MDHEN and CDR2 SYDVKM come from the germline V gene. The CDR3 is 14 residues long. The V end lost 2 bases, the J end lost 8 bases, and 15 bases lay between the germline ends. CDR3 coding DNA: TGTGCCAGCAGTTTAGTTAGCGGGCTATTGGGCTACACCTTC. This codes for CASSLVSGLLGYTF.

In this sample, this clone turned up many times. This sequence joins TRBV29-1 and TRBJ2-7; tentatively, D is TRBD2 (5 bases). Germline V gives CDR1 SQVTM, CDR2 ANQGSEA. This CDR3 is 11 amino acids long. The V gene lost 3 bases and the J gene lost 6 bases, with 9 bases spanning the gap. Here the CDR3 DNA reads TGCAGCGTTGAGGACGGGATCGAGCAGTACTTC. Protein: CSVEDGIEQYF.

This clone has at least ten counts. A read error may explain this, as a much larger clone is one base away. Other DNA sequences within the sample encode an identical CDR3. The genes are TRBV11-2 and TRBJ1-1; maybe TRBD1 (6 bases). Germline loops: CDR1 SGHAT, CDR2 FQNNGV. This CDR3 has 13 amino acids. CDR3 sequence (DNA): TGTGCCAGCAGCTTATACAGGGTGGCTGAGGCTTTCTTT. It specifies CASSLYRVAEAFF.

Comment on this clone: Mismatch with germline at one junction end may stem from a read error. The chain recombines TRBV20-1 with TRBJ2-1; 12 bases are a match to TRBD2. Germline assignment: CDR1 DFQATT and CDR2 SNEGSKA (reference sequence). The CDR3 runs 16 residues. The CDR3 spells CSVRDPRTSGNNDQFF. The DNA for the CDR3 is TGCAGTGTTAGAGATCCGAGGACTAGCGGGAATAATGATCAGTTCTTC.

This clone has a handful of counts. Different DNA sequences within this sample yield the same CDR3. The chain uses TRBV5-1 and TRBJ2-5; D is perhaps TRBD1 (5 bases). The V end was cut by 5 bases, the J end by 5 bases, with 16 bases between. CDR3 length: 14 residues. Germline CDR1 is SGHRS and CDR2 is YFSETQ. CDR3 coding DNA: TGCGCCAGCAGGTCTCAGGGATCGTGGGAGACCCAGTACTTC. It yields the protein CASRSQGSWETQYF.

Relative to its sample, this clone is medium-sized. The CDR3 nucleotides are TGTGCCAGCAGCTTAGCAGGGTTAGGAAACACCATATATTTT. Translated, it gives CASSLAGLGNTIYF. The rearrangement joins TRBV11-2 to TRBJ1-3, with D maybe TRBD1 (5 bases). V lost 1 base and J 4 bases, leaving 8 bases between the germline ends. Germline CDR1 and CDR2: SGHAT and FQNNGV. The CDR3 is 14 amino acids. The variable domain in full, with the rest retrieved from reference TRBV11-2 and TRBJ1-3, is EAGVAQSPRYKIIEKRQSVAFWCNPISGHATLYWYQQILGQGPKLLIQFQNNGVVDDSQLPKDRFSAERLKGVDSTLKIQPAKLEDSAVYLCASSLAGLGNTIYFGEGSWLTVV.

The chain recombines TRBV2 with TRBJ2-3, with 7 bases aligning to TRBD2. The CDR3 loop spans 16 amino acids. V trimming: 3 bases; J trimming: 1 base; junction bases outside the gene matches: 7. Looked up from germline, CDR1 is SNHLY and CDR2 is FYNNEI. As DNA, the CDR3 is TGTGCCAGCAGTGAGGGCGGGACTATCGGCACAGATACGCAGTATTTT. Protein product: CASSEGGTIGTDTQYF.

This clone was counted between two and nine times. Additional DNA sequences in this sample encode the identical CDR3. V and J are TRBV6-1 and TRBJ1-3; D might be TRBD1 (6 bases). With 6 bases removed from V and 0 bases from J, the gap between germline ends came to 9 bases. Germline CDR1 MNHNS, CDR2 SASEGT. The CDR3 contains 14 residues. CDR3 amino acids: CASRTGSSGNTIYF. Written as DNA, the CDR3 is TGTGCCAGCAGGACAGGTTCCTCTGGAAACACCATATATTTT.

With respect to this clone: Without the conserved terminal phenylalanine or tryptophan, this CDR3 likely stems from a read error. It is unclear where the CDR3 begins or ends on the DNA, so no DNA is shown, and the CDR3 is as TCRdb lists it. The chain recombines TRBV3-1 with TRBJ2-1. The CDR3 adds up to 12 amino acids, both ends counted. Germline CDR1 reads LGHDT; CDR2 reads YNNKEL (reference sequence). This chain's CDR3 is CASSSAYNEQLL.

The V call is TRBV6-1, the J call TRBJ1-5, with a weak D call TRBD1 (5 bases). This CDR3 has 14 residues. Between the trimmed V and J ends, which lost 2 bases and 4 bases, there was a span of 9 bases. The V gene's germline CDR1 is MNHNS and CDR2 SASEGT. The CDR3 here is CASSEKTANQPQHF. Written as DNA, the CDR3 is TGTGCCAGCAGTGAAAAGACAGCAAATCAGCCCCAGCATTTT.

The chain is built from TRBV5-6 and TRBJ1-2, with D perhaps matching TRBD1 (5 bases). The CDR3 extends over 13 amino acids. Germline V lookup: CDR1 SGHDT, CDR2 YYEEEE. Trimming pared 5 bases from V and 5 bases from J, leaving 13 bases between. The CDR3 coding sequence is TGTGCCAGCAGTTCCTCGGGACTTTATGGCTACACCTTC. Residues: CASSSSGLYGYTF.

This clone came up a few times. This sequence may be a read error, since a much larger clone differs from it by one base. The chain combines TRBV29-1 with TRBJ2-1, with D possibly TRBD2 on 6 matching bases. Germline loops: CDR1 SQVTM, CDR2 ANQGSEA. The CDR3 runs to 15 residues. The CDR3 here is CSVRGGRSSYNDQFF. As DNA, the CDR3 is TGCAGCGTTCGTGGGGGGAGGAGCTCCTACAATGATCAGTTCTTC.

By proportion, this clone is medium-sized (0.01 to 0.1%). CDR3 region: CATSALDSYEQYF. The CDR3 bases are TGTGCCACCAGTGCCCTGGACAGCTACGAGCAGTACTTC. The genes are TRBV24-1 and TRBJ2-7, with TRBD1 as a possible D gene (6 bases). This CDR3 comprises 13 residues. Germline lookup yields CDR1 KGHDR and CDR2 SFDVKD. V shed 5 bases and J shed 3 bases, with 10 bases lying between them.

The rearrangement joins TRBV20-1 to TRBJ2-7, with D perhaps TRBD1 (6 bases). V lost 5 bases to trimming and J lost 0 bases, with 11 bases between them. The germline V gene encodes CDR1 DFQATT and CDR2 SNEGSKA (reference sequence). The CDR3 is made up of 13 amino acids. CDR3 residues: CSAGLGASYEQYF. CDR3 DNA: TGCAGTGCTGGCTTGGGGGCCTCCTACGAGCAGTACTTC.

As concerns this clone: Being one base from a much bigger clone, this may be a read error. This sequence joins TRBV5-5 and TRBJ2-3; no firm D call. CDR3 size: 15 residues. The germline gives CDR1 SGHKS, CDR2 YYEKEE (reference sequence). V was pared by 3 bases and J by 2 bases, with 13 bases between. CDR3 loop: CASSSWRKFTDTQYF. The CDR3 DNA sequence: TGTGCCAGCAGCTCATGGCGAAAGTTCACAGATACGCAGTATTTT.